The sequence of this T cell receptor (beta chain) was determined in a study of PD-L1 blockade in urothelial cancer (dated by TCRdb to the late 2010s). Concerning the study at large: Every patient began therapy in the mid-2010s and was given atezolizumab 1,200 mg intravenously every 3 weeks. About 90% of the roughly 29 patients were males with bladder-origin urothelial cancer, and about 65% of the roughly 29 reported a prior smoking history. An ECOG performance status of 0 or 1 was recorded for the patients, and 0 to 3 prior chemotherapy regimens had been received by the patients. Blood samples were analyzed at 3 weeks after treatment start (second dose) and at 6 weeks after treatment start. A median of 141,255 T cells and roughly 80,000 unique TCRs was obtained from blood samples, and a median clonality of roughly 0.08 was observed. Somatic, immune and clinical correlates of response to PD-L1 blockade with atezolizumab in urothelial cancer were the focus of an exploratory multi-omic analysis. TCR sequencing covered pretreatment tumor samples and matched, serially collected peripheral blood taken before and after atezolizumab treatment. Durable clinical benefit was defined as progression-free survival longer than 6 months, and TCR features were also tested against progression-free and overall survival. Whole exome sequencing and RNA sequencing of pretreatment tumors were performed alongside TCR sequencing in the same patients. Eight or nine patients reached durable clinical benefit, while around 19 patients did not. Pretreatment blood TCR-seq was available for about 27 patients, at least one posttreatment blood collection was obtained for around 24 patients, and tumor TCR-seq was available for around 24 patients. Results and caveats for the whole study, not just this receptor: At 3 weeks after the start of treatment, tumor-associated TCR clones in peripheral blood had expanded more in patients with durable benefit (n of about 21, p = 0.022). Because the sample size was small (n ≈ 31) and many of the analyses were exploratory, the results are meant to be hypothesis-generating. A pretreatment peripheral blood TCR clonality below the median was linked to improved progression-free and overall survival.

What the time point label conveys for this sample: peripheral blood 6 weeks after treatment start. The cohort included 29 patients with locally advanced or metastatic urothelial carcinoma who were treated at Memorial Sloan Kettering on a trial protocol. Peripheral blood mononuclear cells were collected pretreatment and during treatment, at between 1 and 8 total time points per patient. The Qiagen DNeasy Blood extraction kit was used to purify genomic DNA from total PBMCs and from tumor samples. PBMCs were collected pretreatment and during treatment and were isolated and stored as previously described. Each PCR received spiked-in synthetic TCR analog templates so that absolute template abundance could be estimated from read counts. The immunoSEQ assay was used to amplify TCRbeta CDR3 regions from genomic DNA with bias-controlled V and J gene primers. Rearranged TCRbeta segments were sequenced at approximately 20X coverage. From the authors' description of their analysis: Clustering was used to correct sequencing errors, and CDR3s were annotated against IMGT to assign V, D and J genes. Downstream analyses used only productive TCRbeta rearrangements and left out out-of-frame or stop-codon sequences. Clonality was computed as one minus Shannon entropy normalized by the log of the number of unique productive sequences. Clones differing between time points or between blood and tumor were identified by Fisher's exact test with Benjamini-Hochberg correction at adjusted p below 0.01. Here the immuneACCESS table is served through TCRdb, limited to in-frame sequences with V and J called. Missing clones are a known gap in these copies; in checked studies unresolved V genes cover under half, and the rest lacks a known reason. V and J calls and clone size are those listed in that table; D and trimming were worked out from the DNA. A total of 35,000 to 50,000 clones appear in this sample, approximately 83% of them only once. The ten largest clones take up more than 12% of the sample.

In the case of this clone: The target of this receptor is not known. The sample holds no much larger clone one base away, and base qualities are not on file.

The receptor was isolated from a man in his 60s with urothelial cancer. This specimen consisted of PBMCs, obtained around atezolizumab (anti-PD-L1) treatment.

The CDR3 has the sequence CASSSNRGTETQYF. The nucleotide sequence is TGTGCCAGCAGCTCCAACAGGGGAACCGAGACCCAGTACTTC. The chain couples TRBV11-2 to TRBJ2-5; 7 central bases correspond to TRBD1. For CDR1 and CDR2, the germline V gene lists SGHAT and FQNNGV. V is trimmed back by 4 bases and J by 5 bases, and the junction contains 7 bases that no gene match accounts for. The CDR3 sequence holds 14 residues, the cysteine and phenylalanine included. The only DNA kept is the CDR3, 42 bases in frame from the first base. With all but the CDR3 taken from the reference TRBV11-2 and TRBJ2-5 genes, the full variable domain is: EAGVAQSPRYKIIEKRQSVAFWCNPISGHATLYWYQQILGQGPKLLIQFQNNGVVDDSQLPKDRFSAERLKGVDSTLKIQPAKLEDSAVYLCASSSNRGTETQYFGPGTRLLVL.